This T cell receptor beta chain emerged from a study of T cell responses to AZD1222 COVID-19 vaccine. About the research overall: Researchers grouped second doses given at about 4 or about 12 weeks into one pool. Study-wide results and caveats: Increases in Spike-specific TCR breadth and depth were seen after two AZD1222 doses. Nearly half of spike-specific TCRs reportedly target unmutated variant regions.

Germline V CDR1 and CDR2: SGHDT, YYEEEE. The CDR3 contains 11 residues. The V gene lost 4 bases and the J gene lost 7 bases, with 8 bases spanning the gap. The data were produced by immunoSEQ multiplex PCR, yet TCRdb's version contains in-frame clones alone and is incomplete. The sample records some 99,000 clones, roughly 87% being singletons. On this clone itself: Its matching antigen is unknown.

The source of this sequence is an adult in good health. J is TRBJ1-1 and V is TRBV5-6; D remains unclear. Sequences were derived from peripheral blood, sampled on day 0 of AZD1222 vaccination. The CDR3 DNA reads TGTGCCAGCAGCATGGAGGGTGAAGCTTTCTTT. This encodes CASSMEGEAFF.